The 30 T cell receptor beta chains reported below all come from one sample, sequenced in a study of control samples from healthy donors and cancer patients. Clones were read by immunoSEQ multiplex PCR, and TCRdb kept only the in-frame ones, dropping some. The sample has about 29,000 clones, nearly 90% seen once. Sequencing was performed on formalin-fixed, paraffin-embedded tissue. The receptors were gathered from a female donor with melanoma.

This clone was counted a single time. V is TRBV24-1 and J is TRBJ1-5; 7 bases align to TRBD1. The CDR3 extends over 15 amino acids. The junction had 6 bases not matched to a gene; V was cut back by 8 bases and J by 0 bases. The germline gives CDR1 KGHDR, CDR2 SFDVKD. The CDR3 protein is CATTTTGHSNQPQHF. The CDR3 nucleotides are TGTGCCACCACAACGACAGGGCATAGCAATCAGCCCCAGCATTTT.

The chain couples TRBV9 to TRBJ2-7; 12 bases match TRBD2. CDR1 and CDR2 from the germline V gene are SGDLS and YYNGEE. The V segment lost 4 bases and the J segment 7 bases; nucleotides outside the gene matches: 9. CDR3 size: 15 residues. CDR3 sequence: CASSPRLAGVSEQYF. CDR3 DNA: TGTGCCAGCAGCCCCAGACTAGCGGGAGTGAGTGAGCAGTACTTC. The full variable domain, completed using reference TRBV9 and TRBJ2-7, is DSGVTQTPKHLITATGQRVTLRCSPRSGDLSVYWYQQSLDQGLQFLIQYYNGEERAKGNILERFSAQQFPDLHSELNLSSLELGDSALYFCASSPRLAGVSEQYFGPGTRLTVT.

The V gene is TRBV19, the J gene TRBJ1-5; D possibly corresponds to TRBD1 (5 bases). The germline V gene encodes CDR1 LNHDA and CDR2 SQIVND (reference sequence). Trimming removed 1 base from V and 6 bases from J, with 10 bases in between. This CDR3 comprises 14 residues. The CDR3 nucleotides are TGTGCCAGTAGTATAGGGGGGTCCGGTCAGCCCCAGCATTTT. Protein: CASSIGGSGQPQHF.

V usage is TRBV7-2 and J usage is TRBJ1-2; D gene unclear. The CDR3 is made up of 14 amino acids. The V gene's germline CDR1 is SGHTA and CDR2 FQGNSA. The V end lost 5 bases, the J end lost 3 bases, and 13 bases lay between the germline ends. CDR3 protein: CASSPIGVDYGYTF. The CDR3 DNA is TGTGCCAGCAGCCCGATCGGTGTCGACTATGGCTACACCTTC.

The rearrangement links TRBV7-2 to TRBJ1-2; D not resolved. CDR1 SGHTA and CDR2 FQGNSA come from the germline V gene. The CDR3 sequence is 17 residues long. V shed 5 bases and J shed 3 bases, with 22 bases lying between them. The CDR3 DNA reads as TGTGCCAGCAGCCGGGCCCAGGTCGGGTCGTTTGACTATGGCTACACCTTC. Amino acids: CASSRAQVGSFDYGYTF.

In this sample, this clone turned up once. CDR3: CASSARQGAYQPQHF. In DNA, the CDR3 is TGTGCCAGCAGTGCCCGACAGGGGGCATATCAGCCCCAGCATTTT. The chain employs TRBV2 and TRBJ1-5, with TRBD1 identical over 10 bases. The CDR3 is 15 residues long. The germline V gene has CDR1 SNHLY and CDR2 FYNNEI. Trimming cost V 4 bases and J 5 bases; bases outside gene matches: 5.

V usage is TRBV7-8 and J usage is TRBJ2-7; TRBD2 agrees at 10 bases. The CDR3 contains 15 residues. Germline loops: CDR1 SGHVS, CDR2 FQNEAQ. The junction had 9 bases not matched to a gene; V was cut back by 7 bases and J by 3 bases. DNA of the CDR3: TGTGCCAGCACGGAGCGGGAGGGCAAGAACTACGAGCAGTACTTC. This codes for CASTEREGKNYEQYF.

As DNA, the CDR3 is TGTGCCAGCAGCTGGTACAGGGGCTCGAACACTGAAGCTTTCTTT. This encodes CASSWYRGSNTEAFF. The rearrangement links TRBV7-9 to TRBJ1-1, with 7 bases aligning to TRBD1. Germline V gives CDR1 SEHNR, CDR2 FQNEAQ (reference sequence). The CDR3 has 15 amino acids. V was clipped by 4 bases and J by 1 base; unmatched bases: 6.

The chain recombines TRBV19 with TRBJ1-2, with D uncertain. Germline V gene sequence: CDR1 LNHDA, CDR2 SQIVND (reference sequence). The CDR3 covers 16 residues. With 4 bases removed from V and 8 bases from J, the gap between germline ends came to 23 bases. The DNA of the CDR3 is TGTGCCAGTAGTACCCTCCGGGGAGGGCTCAATGGGGGCTACACCTTC. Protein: CASSTLRGGLNGGYTF.

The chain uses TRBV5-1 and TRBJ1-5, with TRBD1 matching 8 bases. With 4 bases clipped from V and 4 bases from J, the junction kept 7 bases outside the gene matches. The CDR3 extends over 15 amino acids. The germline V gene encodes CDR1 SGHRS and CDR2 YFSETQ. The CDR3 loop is CASSLGQGGNQPQHF. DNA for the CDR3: TGCGCCAGCAGCCTAGGACAGGGTGGAAATCAGCCCCAGCATTTT.

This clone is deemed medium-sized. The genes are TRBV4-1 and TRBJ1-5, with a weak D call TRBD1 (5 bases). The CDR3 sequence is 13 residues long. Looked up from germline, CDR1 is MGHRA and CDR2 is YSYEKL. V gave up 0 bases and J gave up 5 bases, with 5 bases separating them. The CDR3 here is CASSQEGDQPQHF. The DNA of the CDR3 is TGCGCCAGCAGCCAAGAAGGGGATCAGCCCCAGCATTTT.

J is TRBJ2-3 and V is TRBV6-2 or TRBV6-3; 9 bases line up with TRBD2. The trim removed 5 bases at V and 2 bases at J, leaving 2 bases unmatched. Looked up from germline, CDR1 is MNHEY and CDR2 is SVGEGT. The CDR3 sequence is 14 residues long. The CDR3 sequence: CASSIAGVTDTQYF. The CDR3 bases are TGTGCCAGCAGTATAGCGGGAGTCACAGATACGCAGTATTTT.

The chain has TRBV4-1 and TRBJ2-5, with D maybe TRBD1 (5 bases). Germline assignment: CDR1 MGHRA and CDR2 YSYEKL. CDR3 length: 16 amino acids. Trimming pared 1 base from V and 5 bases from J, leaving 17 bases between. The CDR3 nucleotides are TGCGCCAGCAGCCAAGGCGTTGGGTCAGGGCGGGAGACCCAGTACTTC. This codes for CASSQGVGSGRETQYF.

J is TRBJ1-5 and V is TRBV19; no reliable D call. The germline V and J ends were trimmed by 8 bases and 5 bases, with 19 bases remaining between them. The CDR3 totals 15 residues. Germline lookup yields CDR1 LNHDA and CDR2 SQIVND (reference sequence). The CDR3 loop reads CASSARLLFDQPQHF. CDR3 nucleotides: TGTGCCAGTTCAGCGCGTTTGCTATTCGATCAGCCCCAGCATTTT. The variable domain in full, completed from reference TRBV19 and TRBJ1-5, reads DGGITQSPKYLFRKEGQNVTLSCEQNLNHDAMYWYRQDPGQGLRLIYYSQIVNDFQKGDIAEGYSVSREKKESFPLTVTSAQKNPTAFYLCASSARLLFDQPQHFGDGTRLSIL.

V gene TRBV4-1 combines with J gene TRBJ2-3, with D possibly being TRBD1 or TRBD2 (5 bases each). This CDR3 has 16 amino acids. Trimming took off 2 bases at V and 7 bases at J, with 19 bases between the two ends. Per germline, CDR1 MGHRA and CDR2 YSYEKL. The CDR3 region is CASSQSTGAGTNTQYF. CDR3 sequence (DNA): TGCGCCAGCAGCCAAAGTACCGGGGCTGGGACGAATACGCAGTATTTT.

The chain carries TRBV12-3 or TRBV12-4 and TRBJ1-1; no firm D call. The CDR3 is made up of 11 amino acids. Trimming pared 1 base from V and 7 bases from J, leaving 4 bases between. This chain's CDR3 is CASSLGIEAFF. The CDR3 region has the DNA TGTGCCAGCAGTTTAGGCATTGAAGCTTTCTTT.

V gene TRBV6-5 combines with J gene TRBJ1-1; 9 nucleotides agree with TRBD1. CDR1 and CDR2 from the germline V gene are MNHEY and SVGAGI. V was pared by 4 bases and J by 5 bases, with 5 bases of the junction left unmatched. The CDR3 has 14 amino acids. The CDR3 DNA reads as TGTGCCAGCAGTTCCACCGGGACAGGGACTGAAGCTTTCTTT. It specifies CASSSTGTGTEAFF.

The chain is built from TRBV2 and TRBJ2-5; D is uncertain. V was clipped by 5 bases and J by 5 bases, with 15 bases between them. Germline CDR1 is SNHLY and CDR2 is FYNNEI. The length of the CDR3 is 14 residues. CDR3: CASSYQLIGETQYF. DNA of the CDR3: TGTGCCAGCAGTTACCAACTCATTGGGGAGACCCAGTACTTC. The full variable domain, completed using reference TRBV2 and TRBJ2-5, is EPEVTQTPSHQVTQMGQEVILRCVPISNHLYFYWYRQILGQKVEFLVSFYNNEISEKSEIFDDQFSVERPDGSNFTLKIRSTKLEDSAMYFCASSYQLIGETQYFGPGTRLLVL.

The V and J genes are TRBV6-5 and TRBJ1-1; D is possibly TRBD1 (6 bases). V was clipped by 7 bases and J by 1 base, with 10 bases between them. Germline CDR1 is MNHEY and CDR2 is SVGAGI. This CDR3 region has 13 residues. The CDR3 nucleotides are TGTGCCAGCACAAGGGGGAGGAACACTGAAGCTTTCTTT. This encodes CASTRGRNTEAFF.

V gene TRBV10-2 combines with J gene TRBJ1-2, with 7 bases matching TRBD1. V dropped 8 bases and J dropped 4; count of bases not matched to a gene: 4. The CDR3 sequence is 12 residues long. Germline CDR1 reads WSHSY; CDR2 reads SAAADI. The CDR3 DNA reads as TGCGCCAGCTTGGGACAGCCCTATGGCTACACCTTC. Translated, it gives CASLGQPYGYTF.

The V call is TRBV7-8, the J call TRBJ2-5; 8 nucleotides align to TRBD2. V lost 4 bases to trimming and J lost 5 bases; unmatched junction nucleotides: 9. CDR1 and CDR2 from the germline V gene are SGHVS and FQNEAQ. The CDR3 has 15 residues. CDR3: CASSSPGGRRETQYF. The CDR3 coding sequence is TGTGCCAGCAGCTCGCCGGGAGGGAGGCGGGAGACCCAGTACTTC.

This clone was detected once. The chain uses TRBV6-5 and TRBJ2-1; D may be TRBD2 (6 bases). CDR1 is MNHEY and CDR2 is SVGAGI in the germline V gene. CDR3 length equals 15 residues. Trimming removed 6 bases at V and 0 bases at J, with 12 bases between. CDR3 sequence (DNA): TGTGCCAGCAGATTTAGCGGAAGCTCCTACAATGAGCAGTTCTTC. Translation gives CASRFSGSSYNEQFF.

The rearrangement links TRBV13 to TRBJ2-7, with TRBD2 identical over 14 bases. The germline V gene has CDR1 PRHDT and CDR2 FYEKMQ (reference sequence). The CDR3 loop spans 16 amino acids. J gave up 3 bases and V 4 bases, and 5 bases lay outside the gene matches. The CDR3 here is CASSSLGLAGVYEQYF. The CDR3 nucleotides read TGTGCCAGCAGCTCCTTGGGACTAGCGGGAGTCTACGAGCAGTACTTC.

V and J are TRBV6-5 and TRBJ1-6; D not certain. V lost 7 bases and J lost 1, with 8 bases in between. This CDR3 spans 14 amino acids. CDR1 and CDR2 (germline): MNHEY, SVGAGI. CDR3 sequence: CASKQASYNSPLHF. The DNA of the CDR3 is TGTGCCAGCAAGCAGGCGTCCTATAATTCACCCCTCCACTTT.

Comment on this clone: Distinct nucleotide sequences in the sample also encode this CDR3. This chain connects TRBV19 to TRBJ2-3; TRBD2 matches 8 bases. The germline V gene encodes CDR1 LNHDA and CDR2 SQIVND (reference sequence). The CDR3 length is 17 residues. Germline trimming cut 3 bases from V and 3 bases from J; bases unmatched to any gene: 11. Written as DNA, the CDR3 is TGTGCCAGTAGTATTGGACTAGCTGGACGACGTACAGATACGCAGTATTTT. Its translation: CASSIGLAGRRTDTQYF.

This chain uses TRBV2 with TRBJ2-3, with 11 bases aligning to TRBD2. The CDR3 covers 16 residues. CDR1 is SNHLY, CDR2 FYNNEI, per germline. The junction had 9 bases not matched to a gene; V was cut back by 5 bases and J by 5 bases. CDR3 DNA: TGTGCCAGCAGTTCAAGACTAGCGGGAAATGGAGATACGCAGTATTTT. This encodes CASSSRLAGNGDTQYF.

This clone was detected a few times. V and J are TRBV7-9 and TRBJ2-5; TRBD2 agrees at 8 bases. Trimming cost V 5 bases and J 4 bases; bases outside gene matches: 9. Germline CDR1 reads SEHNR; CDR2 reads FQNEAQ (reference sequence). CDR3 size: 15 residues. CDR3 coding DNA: TGTGCCAGCAGCGGCGGACTAGCAAGGGGAGAGACCCAGTACTTC. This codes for CASSGGLARGETQYF.

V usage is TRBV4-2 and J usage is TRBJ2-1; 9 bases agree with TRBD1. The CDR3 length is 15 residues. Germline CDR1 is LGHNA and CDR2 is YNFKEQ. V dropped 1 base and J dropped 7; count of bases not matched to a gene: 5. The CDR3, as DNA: TGTGCCAGCAGCCAAGCGGGACAGGGAGGGAATGAGCAGTTCTTC. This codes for CASSQAGQGGNEQFF.

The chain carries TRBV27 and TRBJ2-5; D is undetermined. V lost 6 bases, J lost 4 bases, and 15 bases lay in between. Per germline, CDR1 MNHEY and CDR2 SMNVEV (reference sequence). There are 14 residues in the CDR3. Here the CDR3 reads CASRQRLVVETQYF. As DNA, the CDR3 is TGTGCCAGCAGACAAAGGCTAGTTGTAGAGACCCAGTACTTC.

This chain's CDR3 is CASSLEDNEQFF. CDR3 sequence (DNA): TGTGCCAGCAGCTTAGAGGATAATGAGCAGTTCTTC. The V gene is TRBV11-3, the J gene TRBJ2-1, with unresolved D. The CDR3 totals 12 residues. Germline CDR1 reads SGHNT; CDR2 reads YENEEA. Trimming left V 0 bases short and J 7 bases short, with 4 bases between.